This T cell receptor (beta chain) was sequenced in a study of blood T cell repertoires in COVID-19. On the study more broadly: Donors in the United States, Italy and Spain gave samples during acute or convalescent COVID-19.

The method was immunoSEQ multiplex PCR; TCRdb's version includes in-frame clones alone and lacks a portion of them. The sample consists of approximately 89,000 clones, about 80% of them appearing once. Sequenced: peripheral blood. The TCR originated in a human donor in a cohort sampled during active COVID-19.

The CDR3 coding sequence is TGTGCCAGCAGCCAGGGACAGCAATACGAGCAGTACTTC. This sequence encodes CASSQGQQYEQYF. The chain carries TRBV3-1 (or the pseudogene TRBV3-2) and TRBJ2-7, with 7 bases identical to TRBD1. V was pared by 3 bases and J by 4 bases, with 3 bases of the junction left unmatched. The CDR3 contains 13 residues. CDR1 and CDR2 from the germline V gene are LGHDT and YNNKEL (reference sequence).